Only one count was recorded for the clone carrying this T cell receptor beta chain. The germline V gene has CDR1 MDHEN and CDR2 SYDVKM. V was trimmed by 10 bases and J by 4 bases, leaving 13 bases between them. The CDR3 is made up of 12 amino acids. This table comes from immunoSEQ multiplex PCR, and its TCRdb copy is limited to in-frame clones, with some not included. The sample holds a few hundred thousand clones, 65% to 90% seen once. These data come from a study of blood T cell repertoires in COVID-19. Study-level information: Some COVID-19 samples were acute and others convalescent; all came from the United States, Italy and Spain.

The sequencing sample was made of PBMCs or T cells enriched from blood (not recorded which). This sequence originates from a woman aged 35 to 49 with acute COVID-19. The J gene is TRBJ1-2, the V gene TRBV28; D is possibly TRBD1 (5 bases). The DNA of the CDR3 is TGTGCCACCCCGGACATATTCTATGGCTACACCTTC. This gives the protein CATPDIFYGYTF.